The clone carrying this TCR beta chain came up once. One junction end disagrees with the germline gene, perhaps due to a read error. Germline lookup yields CDR1 MNHEY and CDR2 SVGEGT. This CDR3 contains 15 residues. This entry comes from a study of prognosis after radiotherapy for stage I lung cancer. The authors amplified TCR beta CDR3 from genomic DNA using two-round multiplex PCR. Primers targeting each individual TRBV and TRBJ gene were applied in first-round PCR. TCRdb redid the calling of the multiplex PCR reads with MiXCR, one entry per CDR3 protein. The sample shows about 35,000 distinct CDR3 sequences, 30% to 35% of them seen only once.

V gene TRBV6-2 or TRBV6-3 combines with J gene TRBJ1-1; D might be TRBD1 (5 bases). Specimen: PBMCs, collected before or after stereotactic body radiation therapy (not recorded which). The sequence came from a donor aged 50 or older with non-small cell lung cancer. The CDR3 loop reads CAGSGWEGRNTEAFF. CDR3 coding DNA: TGTGCCGGCAGTGGGTGGGAGGGGAGGAACACTGAAGCTTTCTTT.